Below, 14 T cell receptor beta chains from the same sample are listed, as sequenced in a study of OX40 agonist ivuxolimab in advanced cancers. Some clones are missing from TCRdb's copy, which holds only in-frame ones; the method was immunoSEQ multiplex PCR. The sample holds around 110,000 clones, 90% seen once. The material was CD4+ or CD8+ T cells sorted from blood, obtained in a trial of the OX40 agonist ivuxolimab. The receptors here all came from an adult with an advanced solid tumor such as melanoma, head and neck, liver or kidney cancer.

This chain's CDR3 is CASTLGGSSYEQYF. CDR3 sequence (DNA): TGTGCCAGCACCTTAGGCGGATCTTCCTACGAGCAGTACTTC. This chain links TRBV6-1 with TRBJ2-7; D is unclear. V dropped 7 bases and J dropped 1 base, with 14 bases sitting between them. CDR3 length: 14 residues. Germline loops: CDR1 MNHNS, CDR2 SASEGT.

The rearrangement links TRBV5-1 to TRBJ1-4; 8 nucleotides match TRBD1. The CDR3 covers 15 residues. With V trimmed by 4 bases and J by 7 bases, 9 bases remained unmatched. Germline V gene lookup returns CDR1 SGHRS and CDR2 YFSETQ. The CDR3 coding sequence is TGCGCCAGCAGCCCGGGCGGGACAGGTGGTGAAAAACTGTTTTTT. It is translated as CASSPGGTGGEKLFF.

The chain employs TRBV20-1 and TRBJ1-1, with a tentative D call TRBD1 (6 bases). The germline gives CDR1 DFQATT, CDR2 SNEGSKA (reference sequence). V was trimmed by 7 bases and J by 7 bases, leaving 13 bases between them. The length of the CDR3 is 11 residues. The CDR3 DNA follows: TGCAGTGTGGGGGCGGTGGATGAAGCTTTCTTT. Its protein product is CSVGAVDEAFF.

J is TRBJ2-3 and V is TRBV5-1; D not certain. Germline V gene sequence: CDR1 SGHRS, CDR2 YFSETQ. The CDR3 sequence is 14 residues long. V was trimmed by 1 base and J by 1 base, leaving 7 bases between them. This CDR3 reads CASSLFSGTDTQYF. The CDR3 bases are TGCGCCAGCAGCTTGTTTTCGGGCACAGATACGCAGTATTTT.

This sequence joins TRBV5-1 and TRBJ1-6; D not certain. CDR3 length equals 13 residues. CDR1 SGHRS and CDR2 YFSETQ come from the germline V gene. V was cut by 4 bases and J by 7 bases, with 9 bases left in between. The CDR3 DNA is TGCGCCAGCAGCGAATCAGACAATTCACCCCTCCACTTT. This translates into CASSESDNSPLHF.

The chain's CDR3 is CASSEFSGTNSPLHF. CDR3 sequence (DNA): TGTGCCAGCAGTGAATTTTCGGGAACAAATTCACCCCTCCACTTT. The chain links TRBV25-1 to TRBJ1-6; D gene ambiguous. Germline V gives CDR1 MGHDK, CDR2 SYGVNS. The CDR3 is made up of 15 amino acids. Trimming took 1 base from V and 7 from J, leaving 11 bases between them.

V gene TRBV5-1 combines with J gene TRBJ2-4; D unclear. The CDR3 covers 12 residues. Trimming took 4 bases from V and 10 from J, leaving 12 bases between them. Per germline, CDR1 SGHRS and CDR2 YFSETQ. For the CDR3, the DNA is TGCGCCAGCAGCACCCAGAAGGAGATTCAGTACTTC. Translation: CASSTQKEIQYF.

The gene calls are TRBV14 and TRBJ2-7; TRBD2 aligns across 7 bases. Per the germline V gene, CDR1 is SGHDN and CDR2 is FVKESK. Losses at the gene ends were 4 bases for V and 1 base for J; bases not matched to a gene: 16. This CDR3 has 18 residues. CDR3 in DNA: TGTGCCAGCAGCCCATCCCCTTTTATAGGGAGGGCTTCCTACGAGCAGTACTTC. Translation: CASSPSPFIGRASYEQYF.

The chain employs TRBV30 and TRBJ2-2; D is possibly TRBD1 or TRBD2 (5 bases each). Trimming removed 4 bases from V and 6 bases from J, with 12 bases in between. The germline V gene has CDR1 GTSNPN and CDR2 SVGIG (reference sequence). This CDR3 spans 13 amino acids. The CDR3 nucleotides read TGTGCCTGGACCCGAGGGACGTCCGGGGAGCTGTTTTTT. It encodes CAWTRGTSGELFF.

The chain uses TRBV28 and TRBJ2-4, with D possibly being TRBD1 (6 bases). V lost 7 bases and J lost 6, with 10 bases in between. The CDR3 sequence is 12 residues long. Germline V gene lookup returns CDR1 MDHEN and CDR2 SYDVKM. In DNA form, the CDR3 reads TGTGCCAGCACCCCGGACAGAAACATTCAGTACTTC. It yields the protein CASTPDRNIQYF.

The chain combines TRBV30 with TRBJ1-5; 10 bases are shared with TRBD1. V shed 2 bases, J shed 4 bases, and the junction held 2 bases outside the gene matches. This CDR3 region has 14 residues. In germline, CDR1 is GTSNPN, CDR2 SVGIG (reference sequence). Written as DNA, the CDR3 is TGTGCCTGGAGTCCGGGACAGGGGAATCAGCCCCAGCATTTT. This sequence encodes CAWSPGQGNQPQHF. Using reference TRBV30 and TRBJ1-5 for the parts outside the CDR3, the full variable domain is SQTIHQWPATLVQPVGSPLSLECTVEGTSNPNLYWYRQAAGRGLQLLFYSVGIGQISSEVPQNLSASRPQDRQFILSSKKLLLSDSGFYLCAWSPGQGNQPQHFGDGTRLSIL.

The chain is built from TRBV7-2 and TRBJ2-7; D gene unclear. Germline V lookup: CDR1 SGHTA, CDR2 FQGNSA. This CDR3 has 15 amino acids. Trimming took 1 base from V and 3 from J, leaving 13 bases between them. The CDR3 DNA reads as TGTGCCAGCAGCTTAGGTCCGTTAGGGATCTACGAGCAGTACTTC. This gives the protein CASSLGPLGIYEQYF. Supplemented by reference TRBV7-2 and TRBJ2-7, the full variable domain reads GAGVSQSPSNKVTEKGKDVELRCDPISGHTALYWYRQSLGQGLEFLIYFQGNSAPDKSGLPSDRFSAERTGGSVSTLTIQRTQQEDSAVYLCASSLGPLGIYEQYFGPGTRLTVT.

In DNA form, the CDR3 reads TGTGCCAGCAGACTGAGGGGAGGGACAGATACGCAGTATTTT. Translating it yields CASRLRGGTDTQYF. The chain carries TRBV6-6 and TRBJ2-3, with 7 bases matching TRBD2. V was clipped by 6 bases and J by 3 bases; unmatched bases: 6. The CDR3 is 14 amino acids. CDR1 and CDR2 from the germline V gene are MNHNY and SVGAGI (reference sequence).

The chain is built from TRBV28 and TRBJ1-5, with 7 bases matching TRBD1. The CDR3 consists of 13 residues. From germline, CDR1 is MDHEN and CDR2 SYDVKM. V lost 10 bases, J lost 5 bases, and 8 bases stayed unmatched. The CDR3 DNA sequence: TGTGCCACTAGGGGGACAGTTTATCAGCCCCAGCATTTT. This gives the protein CATRGTVYQPQHF.